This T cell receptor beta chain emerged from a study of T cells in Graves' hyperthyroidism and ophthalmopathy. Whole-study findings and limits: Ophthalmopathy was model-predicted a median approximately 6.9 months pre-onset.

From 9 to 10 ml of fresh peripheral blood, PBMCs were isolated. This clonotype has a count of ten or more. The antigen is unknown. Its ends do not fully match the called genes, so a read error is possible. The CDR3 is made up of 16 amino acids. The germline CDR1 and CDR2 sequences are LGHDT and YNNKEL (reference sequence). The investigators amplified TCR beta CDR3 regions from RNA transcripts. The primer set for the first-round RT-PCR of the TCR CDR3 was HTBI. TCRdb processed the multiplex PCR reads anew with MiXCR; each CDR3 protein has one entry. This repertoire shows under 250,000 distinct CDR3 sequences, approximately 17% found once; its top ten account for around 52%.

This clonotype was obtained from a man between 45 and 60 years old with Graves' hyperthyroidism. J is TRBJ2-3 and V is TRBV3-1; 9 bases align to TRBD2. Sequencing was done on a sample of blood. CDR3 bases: TGCGCCAGCAGCCTCCGTAGCGGGAGTCGGGCAGATACGCAGTATTTT. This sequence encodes CASSLRSGSRADTQYF.